What follows are 18 T cell receptor beta chains derived from one specimen sequenced in a study of T-cell reconstitution after alpha-beta-depleted transplantation in children listed by TCRdb under 2016. Receptor libraries were prepared by PCR. The instrument given in TCRdb is Illumina HiSeq 2500. Molecular barcoding was employed in the preparation of TCR libraries, with unique molecular identifiers being used to normalize TCRbeta repertoire quantification. TCRdb itself trimmed the public reads at Q25 with fastp, ran MiXCR and retained productive beta chains. Each CDR3 protein appears once, grouped with its most common genes and DNA. This sample is represented by some 220,000 distinct CDR3 sequences; around 9.5% of them were singletons. Clones ranked in the top ten supply approximately 6.2% of the sample. The sample was PBMCs from the stem cell graft donor, taken from the stem cell graft. The receptors derive from a human donor who donated a stem cell graft to a child with acute lymphoblastic leukemia.

This clonotype was detected a few times. The rearrangement links TRBV6-2 or TRBV6-3 to TRBJ2-7, with TRBD1 matching over 10 bases. This CDR3 comprises 20 residues. Germline V gene sequence: CDR1 MNHEY, CDR2 SVGEGT. The V gene end was trimmed by 6 bases and the J gene end by 2 bases; junction bases not matched to a gene: 22. CDR3 region: CASRGQGFAQLTRWPYEQYF. For the CDR3, the DNA is TGTGCCAGCAGGGGACAGGGGTTTGCTCAACTTACCAGGTGGCCCTACGAGCAGTACTTC.

In this sample, this clonotype turned up many times. The chain couples TRBV12-3 or TRBV12-4 to TRBJ1-2; a weak D match, TRBD1 (5 bases). This CDR3 comprises 13 residues. V gave up 6 bases and J gave up 4 bases, with 12 bases separating them. CDR3 sequence: CASRSAGTYGYTF. The CDR3 DNA reads as TGTGCCAGCAGAAGCGCGGGGACCTATGGCTACACCTTC.

This clonotype was picked up many times. The chain joins TRBV6-1 to TRBJ2-2; no definite D call. Trimming took off 4 bases at V and 4 bases at J, with 10 bases between the two ends. Germline CDR1 reads MNHNS; CDR2 reads SASEGT. The CDR3 covers 14 residues. CDR3 residues: CASSAGILTGELFF. For the CDR3, the DNA is TGTGCCAGCAGTGCGGGCATCCTCACCGGGGAGCTGTTTTTT.

This clonotype appeared a few times. CDR3: CASSYLSGYWIGELFF. The DNA of the CDR3 is TGTGCCAGCAGTTATTTATCTGGTTATTGGATCGGGGAGCTGTTTTTT. The rearrangement joins TRBV27 to TRBJ2-2, with no clear D. Germline values: CDR1 MNHEY, CDR2 SMNVEV (reference sequence). The CDR3 runs 16 residues. The germline V and J ends were trimmed by 4 bases and 7 bases, with 19 bases remaining between them.

The chain uses TRBV3-1 and TRBJ2-1, with 10 bases identical to TRBD2. The CDR3 runs 17 residues. Germline values: CDR1 LGHDT, CDR2 YNNKEL (reference sequence). V was pared by 10 bases and J by 7 bases, with 19 bases of the junction left unmatched. CDR3 DNA sequence: TGTGCCACCTCCCCTATACCGAGCGGGGGGGCCTTGAATGAGCAGTTCTTC. Amino acids: CATSPIPSGGALNEQFF.

This clonotype was counted many times. The chain has TRBV7-8 and TRBJ1-3; TRBD1 matches at 12 bases. V gave up 5 bases and J gave up 1 base; unmatched junction bases: 9. The CDR3 is 18 amino acids. From germline, CDR1 is SGHVS and CDR2 FQNEAQ. CDR3 coding DNA: TGTGCCAGCAGCGATAGGGACAGGGGGCTTTTGTCTGGAAACACCATATATTTT. Encoded protein: CASSDRDRGLLSGNTIYF.

This clonotype was seen a handful of times. The rearrangement uses TRBV2 and TRBJ2-7; D remains ambiguous. V lost 0 bases and J lost 3, with 3 bases in between. The CDR3 is 12 amino acids. Germline V gene sequence: CDR1 SNHLY, CDR2 FYNNEI. In DNA form, the CDR3 reads TGTGCCAGCAGTGAAGCCAGCTACGAGCAGTACTTC. It specifies CASSEASYEQYF. The full variable domain, its missing parts supplied by reference TRBV2 and TRBJ2-7, is EPEVTQTPSHQVTQMGQEVILRCVPISNHLYFYWYRQILGQKVEFLVSFYNNEISEKSEIFDDQFSVERPDGSNFTLKIRSTKLEDSAMYFCASSEASYEQYFGPGTRLTVT.

A few counts support this clonotype. Here the CDR3 DNA reads TGTGCCAGCAGTTACGACAGCGCAGGGGTTTATTGGGAGACCCAGTACTTC. It yields the protein CASSYDSAGVYWETQYF. V gene TRBV6-5 combines with J gene TRBJ2-5; TRBD1 is a possible D gene (6 bases). This CDR3 is 17 amino acids long. CDR1 is MNHEY and CDR2 is SVGAGI in the germline V gene. Trimming stripped 2 bases from V and 5 bases from J, with 21 bases between.

This clonotype was detected a few times. The chain couples TRBV6-5 to TRBJ1-4; 9 bases match TRBD1. The J segment lost 2 bases and the V segment lost 1 base, leaving 5 bases of the junction unmatched. Germline V gives CDR1 MNHEY, CDR2 SVGAGI. This CDR3 is 17 amino acids long. The DNA for the CDR3 is TGTGCCAGCAGTTACTATAGGACAGGGGTGACTAATGAAAAACTGTTTTTT. The encoded protein is CASSYYRTGVTNEKLFF.

This clonotype has more than one count but fewer than ten. V gene TRBV10-3 combines with J gene TRBJ2-5; 9 nucleotides line up with TRBD2. CDR3 length: 15 residues. Trimming removed 4 bases from V and 0 bases from J; junction bases left unmatched: 3. Germline assignment: CDR1 ENHRY and CDR2 SYGVKD. DNA for the CDR3: TGTGCCATCAGTGGACTAGCGGACGACCAAGAGACCCAGTACTTC. Translated, it gives CAISGLADDQETQYF.

This clonotype was seen a handful of times. This sequence joins TRBV4-1 and TRBJ2-2, with D unclear. This CDR3 is built from 17 residues. Deletions cut 0 bases from V and 2 bases from J, with 13 bases between. Germline lookup yields CDR1 MGHRA and CDR2 YSYEKL. The CDR3 coding sequence is TGCGCCAGCAGCCAAGATCTACTTAGGGCCAACACCGGGGAGCTGTTTTTT. Translated, it gives CASSQDLLRANTGELFF.

This clonotype was counted between two and nine times. This chain joins TRBV5-1 and TRBJ1-1; D remains ambiguous. Germline V gene data show CDR1 as SGHRS and CDR2 as YFSETQ. The V end lost 0 bases, the J end lost 1 base, and 13 bases lay between the germline ends. The CDR3 spans 16 residues. CDR3: CASSLDTPSPNTEAFF. In nucleotides, the CDR3 is TGCGCCAGCAGCTTGGATACACCGAGCCCGAACACTGAAGCTTTCTTT.

The rearrangement links TRBV6-2 or TRBV6-3 to TRBJ2-2, with 8 bases fitting TRBD1. The V gene's germline CDR1 is MNHEY and CDR2 SVGEGT. The length of the CDR3 is 16 residues. V gave up 2 bases and J gave up 2 bases; unmatched junction bases: 4. The CDR3 region has the DNA TGTGCCAGCAGTTACCGGACAGGGCCCAACACCGGGGAGCTGTTTTTT. It translates to CASSYRTGPNTGELFF.

This clonotype was counted between two and nine times. The rearrangement links TRBV27 to TRBJ1-2; unclear D gene. The CDR3 loop spans 13 amino acids. Germline V gene sequence: CDR1 MNHEY, CDR2 SMNVEV (reference sequence). The germline V and J ends were trimmed by 2 bases and 4 bases, with 8 bases remaining between them. CDR3 amino acids: CASSLNIGYGYTF. The CDR3 DNA is TGTGCCAGCAGTTTAAATATCGGCTATGGCTACACCTTC.

This clonotype was seen more than once but under ten times. The chain couples TRBV19 to TRBJ1-4, with no clear D. The CDR3 has 14 residues. Trimming pared 7 bases from V and 7 bases from J, leaving 16 bases between. Germline CDR1 and CDR2: LNHDA and SQIVND (reference sequence). The CDR3 bases are TGTGCCAGTACCAATCTTAACGACGGTGAAAAACTGTTTTTT. It specifies CASTNLNDGEKLFF.

The chain has TRBV20-1 and TRBJ1-1; D unresolved. This CDR3 is 14 amino acids long. Germline lookup yields CDR1 DFQATT and CDR2 SNEGSKA (reference sequence). V was shortened by 1 base and J by 0 bases, with 9 bases between the two germline ends. The CDR3 nucleotides read TGCAGTGCTAGAGCGCACTCAATGAACACTGAAGCTTTCTTT. Protein: CSARAHSMNTEAFF.

This clonotype was counted only a few times. This chain connects TRBV10-3 to TRBJ1-2; D is unclear. This CDR3 is 14 amino acids long. CDR1 is ENHRY and CDR2 is SYGVKD in the germline V gene. Trimming removed 3 bases at V and 0 bases at J, with 8 bases between. The CDR3 here is CAISDRAANYGYTF. In DNA, the CDR3 is TGTGCCATCAGTGATCGGGCAGCTAACTATGGCTACACCTTC.

V and J are TRBV6-2 or TRBV6-3 and TRBJ2-7; the match to TRBD1 covers 8 bases. The germline V gene encodes CDR1 MNHEY and CDR2 SVGEGT. The V segment lost 10 bases and the J segment 3 bases; nucleotides outside the gene matches: 5. There are 12 residues in the CDR3. The CDR3 DNA reads TGTGCCACCGGGACAGGCCTCTACGAGCAGTACTTC. Translating it yields CATGTGLYEQYF.